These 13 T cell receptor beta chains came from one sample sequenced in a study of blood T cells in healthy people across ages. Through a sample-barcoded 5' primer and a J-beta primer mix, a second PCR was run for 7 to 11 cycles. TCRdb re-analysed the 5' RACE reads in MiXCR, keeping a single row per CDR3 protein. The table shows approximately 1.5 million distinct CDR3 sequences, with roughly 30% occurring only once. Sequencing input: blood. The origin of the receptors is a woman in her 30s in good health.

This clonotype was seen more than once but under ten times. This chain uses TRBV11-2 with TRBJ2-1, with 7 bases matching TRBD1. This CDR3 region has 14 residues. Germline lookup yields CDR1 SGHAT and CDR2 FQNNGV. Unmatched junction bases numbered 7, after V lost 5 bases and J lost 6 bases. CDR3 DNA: TGTGCCAGCAGCCCCGGGGACAGAATCAATGAGCAGTTCTTC. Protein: CASSPGDRINEQFF.

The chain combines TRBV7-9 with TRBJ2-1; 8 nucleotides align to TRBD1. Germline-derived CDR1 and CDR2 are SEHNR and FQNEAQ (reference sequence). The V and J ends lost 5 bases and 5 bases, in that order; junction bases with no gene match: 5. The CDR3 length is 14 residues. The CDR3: CASSATGDNNEQFF. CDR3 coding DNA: TGTGCCAGCAGCGCGACAGGGGACAACAATGAGCAGTTCTTC.

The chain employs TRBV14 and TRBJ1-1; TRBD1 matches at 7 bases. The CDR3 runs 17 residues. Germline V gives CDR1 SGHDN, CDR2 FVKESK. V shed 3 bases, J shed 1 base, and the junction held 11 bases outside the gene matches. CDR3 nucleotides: TGTGCCAGCAGCCAGAGGACAGGCACCCTCGGGAACACTGAAGCTTTCTTT. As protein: CASSQRTGTLGNTEAFF.

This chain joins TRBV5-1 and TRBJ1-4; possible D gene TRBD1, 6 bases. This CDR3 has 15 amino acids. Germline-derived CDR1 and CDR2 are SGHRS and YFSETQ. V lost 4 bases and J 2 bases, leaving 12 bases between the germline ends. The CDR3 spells CASSLEGVTNEKLFF. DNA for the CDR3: TGCGCCAGCAGCCTCGAGGGGGTGACTAATGAAAAACTGTTTTTT.

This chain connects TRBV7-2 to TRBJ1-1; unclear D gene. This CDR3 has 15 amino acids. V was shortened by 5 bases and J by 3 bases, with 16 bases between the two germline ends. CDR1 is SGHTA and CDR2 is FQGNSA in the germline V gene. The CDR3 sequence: CASSLGPFVYTEAFF. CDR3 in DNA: TGTGCCAGCAGCCTAGGGCCCTTTGTATACACTGAAGCTTTCTTT.

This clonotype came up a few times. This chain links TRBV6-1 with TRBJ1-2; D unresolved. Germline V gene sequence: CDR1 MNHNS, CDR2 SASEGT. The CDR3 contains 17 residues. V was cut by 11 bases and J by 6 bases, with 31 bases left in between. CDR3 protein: CASSTTKTGVSLNGYTF. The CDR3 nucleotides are TGTGCCTCCAGCACCACCAAAACCGGGGTAAGCCTGAATGGCTACACCTTC.

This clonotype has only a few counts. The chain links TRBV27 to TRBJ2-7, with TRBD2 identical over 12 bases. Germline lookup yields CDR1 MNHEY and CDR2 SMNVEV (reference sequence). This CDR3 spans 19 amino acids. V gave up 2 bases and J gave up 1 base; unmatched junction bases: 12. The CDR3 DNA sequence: TGTGCCAGCAGTTTAAGTGGCATAGCTAGCGGGGGGGCGTCCTACGAGCAGTACTTC. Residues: CASSLSGIASGGASYEQYF.

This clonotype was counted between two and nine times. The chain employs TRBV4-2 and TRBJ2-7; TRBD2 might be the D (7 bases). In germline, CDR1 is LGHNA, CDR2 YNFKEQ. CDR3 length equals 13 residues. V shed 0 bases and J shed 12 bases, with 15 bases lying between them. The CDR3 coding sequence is TGTGCCAGCAGCCAAGATCCGGGGGGCTTCACGTACTTC. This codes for CASSQDPGGFTYF.

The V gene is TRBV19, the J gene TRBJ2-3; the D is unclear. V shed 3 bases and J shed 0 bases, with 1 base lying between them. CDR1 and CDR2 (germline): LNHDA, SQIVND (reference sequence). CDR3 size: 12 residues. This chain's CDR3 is CASSMSTDTQYF. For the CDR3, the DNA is TGTGCCAGTAGTATGAGCACAGATACGCAGTATTTT. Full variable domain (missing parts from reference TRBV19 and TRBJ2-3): DGGITQSPKYLFRKEGQNVTLSCEQNLNHDAMYWYRQDPGQGLRLIYYSQIVNDFQKGDIAEGYSVSREKKESFPLTVTSAQKNPTAFYLCASSMSTDTQYFGPGTRLTVL.

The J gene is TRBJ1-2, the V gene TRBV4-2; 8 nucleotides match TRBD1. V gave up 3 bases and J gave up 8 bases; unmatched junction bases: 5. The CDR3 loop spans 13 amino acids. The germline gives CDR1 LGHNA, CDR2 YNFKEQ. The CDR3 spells CASSQDDRGGYTF. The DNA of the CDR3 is TGTGCCAGCAGCCAGGACGACAGGGGCGGCTACACCTTC.

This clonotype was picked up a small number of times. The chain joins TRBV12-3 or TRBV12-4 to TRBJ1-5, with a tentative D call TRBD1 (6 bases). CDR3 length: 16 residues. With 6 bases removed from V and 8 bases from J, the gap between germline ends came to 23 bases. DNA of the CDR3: TGTGCCAGCAGCCGCCGGGACACCCCCAATAGGGAGCCCCAGCATTTT. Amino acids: CASSRRDTPNREPQHF.

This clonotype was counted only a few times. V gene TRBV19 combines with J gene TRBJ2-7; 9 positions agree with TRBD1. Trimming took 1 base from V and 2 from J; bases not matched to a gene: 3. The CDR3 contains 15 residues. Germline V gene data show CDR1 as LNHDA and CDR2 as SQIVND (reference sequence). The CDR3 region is CASSIGGDRAYEQYF. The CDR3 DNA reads TGTGCCAGTAGTATAGGAGGGGACAGGGCCTACGAGCAGTACTTC.

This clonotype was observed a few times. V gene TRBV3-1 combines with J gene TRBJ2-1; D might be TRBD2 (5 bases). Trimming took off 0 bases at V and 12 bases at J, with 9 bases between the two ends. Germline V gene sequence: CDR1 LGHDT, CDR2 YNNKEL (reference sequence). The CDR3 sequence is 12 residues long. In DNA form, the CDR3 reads TGTGCCAGCAGCCAAGATATAAGCGGGCAGTTCTTC. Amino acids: CASSQDISGQFF.